Listed below are T cell receptor beta chains from one sample, sequenced in a study of coeliac disease. Generated by immunoSEQ multiplex PCR, the TCRdb table keeps only in-frame clones and is missing some. The data contain a few thousand clones, 70% to 85% of them singletons. The sequenced material came from lymphocytes from the gut lamina propria. The receptors stem from a young man with celiac disease on a gluten-free diet. CDR3s include the opening cysteine and the closing phenylalanine or tryptophan. D genes are given only for firm matches. The size entry is marked missing in some rows and otherwise reads once, few, many or a size class.

v_gene	d_gene	j_gene	abundance	CDR3nt	CDR3aa
TRBV7-9	NA	TRBJ1-3	NA	TGTGCCAGCAGCTTCGCGAGCTCTGGAAACACCATATATTTT	CASSFASSGNTIYF
TRBV11-2	NA	TRBJ1-2	few	TGTGCCAGCCGACTGGGAAGGGGCGGCTACACCTTC	CASRLGRGGYTF
TRBV7-9	NA	TRBJ2-3	NA	TGTGCCAGCAGTGAGAACAGGGTGCGGAACACAGATACGCAGTATTTT	CASSENRVRNTDTQYF
TRBV14	TRBD1	TRBJ1-2	NA	TGTGCCAGCAGCCAAGAGGGGACAGGCTATGGCTACACCTTC	CASSQEGTGYGYTF
TRBV7-2	NA	TRBJ1-1	NA	TGTGCCAGCAGCCCTAGAGGGACAAATAAAGGGAACACTGAAGCTTTCTTT	CASSPRGTNKGNTEAFF
TRBV5-5	TRBD2	TRBJ2-1	NA	TGTGCCAGCAGCTTAGCGGGGGGGCGCTACAATGAGCAGTTCTTC	CASSLAGGRYNEQFF
TRBV7-6	TRBD1	TRBJ1-5	NA	TGTGCCAGCAGCCCTGGGACAGGGGTCGTCCCCCAGCATTTT	CASSPGTGVVPQHF
TRBV9	NA	TRBJ1-2	NA	TGTGCCAGCAGCGTAGCGGGATATGGCTACACCTTC	CASSVAGYGYTF
TRBV30	TRBD1	TRBJ1-5	NA	TGTGCCTGGAGTGTAACGGGACAGGAGAACCATAGCAATCAGCCCCAGCATTTT	CAWSVTGQENHSNQPQHF
TRBV7-9	TRBD2	TRBJ2-1	NA	TGTGCCAGCAGCTTGAGGGCGGGGGTAAGCTCCTACAATGAGCAGTTCTTC	CASSLRAGVSSYNEQFF
TRBV30	NA	TRBJ1-6	few	TGTGCCTGGAGTGTACGCGGCGGTGCACCCCTCCACTTT	CAWSVRGGAPLHF
TRBV7-6	TRBD1	TRBJ2-1	NA	TGTGCCAGCAGCTCGGGACAGGGTAGCAATGAGCAGTTCTTC	CASSSGQGSNEQFF
TRBV18	NA	TRBJ1-4	NA	TGTGCCAGCTCACCATTGACACGCAATGAAAAACTGTTTTTT	CASSPLTRNEKLFF
TRBV7-9	NA	TRBJ1-2	NA	TGTGCCAGCAGCTTAGATTCCCTTGGCTACACCTTC	CASSLDSLGYTF
TRBV5-1	TRBD1	TRBJ1-2	NA	TGCGCCAGCGGGACCAGACAGGGTTCGGACTACACCTTC	CASGTRQGSDYTF
TRBV6-5	NA	TRBJ1-1	NA	TGTGCCAGCAGTTATATCGGGGGAGTTGGTGAAGCTTTCTTT	CASSYIGGVGEAFF
TRBV27	NA	TRBJ2-2	once	TGTGCCAGCAGTCAGGGGGGTAGGGGGCCCGGGGAGCTGTTTTTT	CASSQGGRGPGELFF
TRBV7-2	NA	TRBJ1-2	NA	TGTGCCAGCAGCTCCAAGGGGCACTATGGCTACACCTTC	CASSSKGHYGYTF
TRBV7-3	TRBD2	TRBJ2-1	NA	TGTGCCAGCAGCTCTATAGCGGGATCCTACAATGAGCAGTTCTTC	CASSSIAGSYNEQFF
TRBV30	NA	TRBJ2-3	NA	TGTGCCTGGGGACTCGGGTCTTTCTCTCAGTCTACGCAGTATTTT	CAWGLGSFSQSTQYF
TRBV5-1	TRBD2	TRBJ2-1	NA	TGCGCCAGCAGCTTGCGGGATCGACTAGCGGGGAGATACAATGAGCAGTTCTTC	CASSLRDRLAGRYNEQFF
TRBV6-1	NA	TRBJ1-1	NA	TGTGCCAGTGCGGGGGCAGAAGCGTTACTTCCTTTCTTT	CASAGAEALLPFF
TRBV4-1	TRBD2	TRBJ2-5	NA	TGCGCCAGCAGCCAAGAAGGACTAGCTATTGAGACCCAGTACTTC	CASSQEGLAIETQYF
TRBV4-3	TRBD2	TRBJ2-1	NA	TGCGCCAGCAGCCAATATAGCGGGGGGAGGATCCATGAGCAGTTCTTC	CASSQYSGGRIHEQFF
TRBV5-1	TRBD2	TRBJ2-7	NA	TGCGCCAGCAGCCCCCTCCCGCAGCGGGGGTCGTACGAGCAGTACTTC	CASSPLPQRGSYEQYF
TRBV11-2	NA	TRBJ2-2	NA	TGTGCCAGCAACAACAATCGGAACACCGGGGAGCTGTTTTTT	CASNNNRNTGELFF
TRBV29-1	TRBD1	TRBJ2-2	NA	TGCAGCGTGAGCAGGACAGGGGGCAACACCGGGGAGCTGTTTTTT	CSVSRTGGNTGELFF
TRBV28	TRBD1	TRBJ1-1	NA	TGTGCCAGCAGTCCGGGGACAGGGGGCTATGACACTGAAGCTTTCTTT	CASSPGTGGYDTEAFF
TRBV23-1	TRBD1	TRBJ1-5	NA	TGCGCCAGCAGTCAAAGGGGACAGGGGATTTGTAGCAATCAGCCCCAGCATTTT	CASSQRGQGICSNQPQHF
TRBV28	TRBD2	TRBJ2-1	NA	TGTGCCAGCAGAATCTACAGTAGCGGGGGGGCCCGAAATGAGCAGTTCTTC	CASRIYSSGGARNEQFF
TRBV7-9	NA	TRBJ1-1	NA	TGTGCCAGCAGCGAAATATGGGGGGAAGGGACTGAAGCTTTCTTT	CASSEIWGEGTEAFF
TRBV5-6	NA	TRBJ1-3	NA	TGTGCCAGCAGCTTCTCAGGGGTCGGAAACACCATATATTTT	CASSFSGVGNTIYF
TRBV4-3	NA	TRBJ2-7	NA	TGCGCCAGCAGCCAAGATGGGGGCAGATACGAGCAGTACTTC	CASSQDGGRYEQYF
TRBV2	TRBD1	TRBJ2-7	NA	TGTGCCAGCAGCAGGGACAGGGGGCTCTACGAGCAGTACTTC	CASSRDRGLYEQYF
TRBV19	TRBD1	TRBJ1-1	NA	TGTGCCAGTAGCCTCAAACAGGGGCAGGACACTGAAGCTTTCTTT	CASSLKQGQDTEAFF
TRBV27	NA	TRBJ2-7	NA	TGTGCCAGCAGTTCATCGATGGGGCTCTACGAGCAGTACTTC	CASSSSMGLYEQYF
TRBV4-2	TRBD1	TRBJ1-2	NA	TGTGCCAGCAGCCCGACAGGGGACTATGGCTACACCTTC	CASSPTGDYGYTF